Listed below are T cell receptor beta chains from one sample, sequenced in a study of blood T cell repertoires in COVID-19. The repertoire was sequenced with immunoSEQ multiplex PCR; TCRdb's copy has only in-frame clones and lacks some. Among fewer than 250,000 clones listed, 65% to 90% were seen once. Source material: PBMCs or T cells enriched from blood (not recorded which). The receptors here all came from a woman between 40 and 55 years old with acute COVID-19. Both conserved end residues are part of each CDR3. The order of the fields is J gene, clone size, D gene, V gene, CDR3 DNA, CDR3 protein. D genes are given only for firm matches. Clone size, where shown, is once, few, many, or a class for clones that have expanded.

>TRBJ2-2|NA|NA|TRBV9
TGTGCCAGCAGCTCCCAAACAGGGACCGGGGAGCTGTTTTTT
CASSSQTGTGELFF
>TRBJ1-5|NA|NA|TRBV2
TGTGCCAGCAGTGAAGAGCGGGGAATCGGCAATCAGCCCCAGCATTTT
CASSEERGIGNQPQHF
>TRBJ2-7|NA|NA|TRBV6-2/TRBV6-3
TGTGCCAGCAGTTTGACAGCTACCTACGAGCAGTACTTC
CASSLTATYEQYF
>TRBJ2-2|NA|TRBD2|TRBV9
TGTGCCAGCAGCGCTCCAGCGGGAGTAGGGTCCGGGGAGCTGTTTTTT
CASSAPAGVGSGELFF
>TRBJ2-1|many|NA|TRBV7-9
TGTGCCACCGGCGCGGGACCGGGGAATGAGCAGTTCTTC
CATGAGPGNEQFF
>TRBJ2-1|few|TRBD2|TRBV4-3
TGCGCCAGCAGCCAAGATCTCTGGCGGGAGTCCAATGAGCAGTTCTTC
CASSQDLWRESNEQFF
>TRBJ2-7|NA|NA|TRBV15
TGTGCCACCGGGCCGCATTCTTCATCAGGGCACTACGAGCAGTACTTC
CATGPHSSSGHYEQYF
>TRBJ1-1|NA|NA|TRBV2
TGTGCCAGCGTTTGGGCCGGATCTGAAGCTTTCTTT
CASVWAGSEAFF
>TRBJ1-6|NA|NA|TRBV14
TGTGCCAGCAGCCAAGTTGGGCGAGATTCACCCCTCCACTTT
CASSQVGRDSPLHF
>TRBJ2-7|few|NA|TRBV5-8
TGTGCCAGCAGCTTGGGGGGGCCGAGCTCCTACGAGCAGTACTTC
CASSLGGPSSYEQYF
>TRBJ2-3|NA|NA|TRBV9
TGTGCCAGCAGCCGCGGGGTTACAGATACGCAGTATTTT
CASSRGVTDTQYF
>TRBJ2-3|NA|TRBD2|TRBV7-3
TGTGCCAGCAGCTTAACCGGCCGGACTAGCGGTAGCACAGATACGCAGTATTTT
CASSLTGRTSGSTDTQYF
>TRBJ2-1|NA|TRBD1|TRBV18
TGTGCCAGCTCATCTGGACAGGGTTTCAATGAGCAGTTCTTC
CASSSGQGFNEQFF
>TRBJ1-4|NA|TRBD1|TRBV30
TGTGCCTGGAGAACTGGGGACAGCTCTAATGAAAAACTGTTTTTT
CAWRTGDSSNEKLFF
>TRBJ1-1|few|NA|TRBV6-6
TGTGCCAGCAGTTACTCGGTTGAGGTTGGCACTGAAGCTTTCTTT
CASSYSVEVGTEAFF
>TRBJ2-6|NA|TRBD1|TRBV11-2
TGTGCCAGCAGCTTGGGACAGGGGGTCTCTGGGGCCAACGTCCTGACTTTC
CASSLGQGVSGANVLTF
>TRBJ2-1|NA|NA|TRBV5-1
TGCGCCAGCAGCTTGGTGCCCTCTGTAGGGGACAATGAGCAGTTCTTC
CASSLVPSVGDNEQFF
>TRBJ2-1|NA|TRBD2|TRBV3-1/TRBV3-2
TGTGCCAGCAGCCAAGATCTTCGGCTAGCGGGGTTACACAATGAGCAGTTCTTC
CASSQDLRLAGLHNEQFF
>TRBJ2-4|NA|NA|TRBV5-5
TGTGCCAGCAGCTTGGGTGTCCGGCAGGCAAACATTCAGTACTTC
CASSLGVRQANIQYF
>TRBJ2-6|once|NA|TRBV7-2
TGTGCCAGCAGCCCTGGAGCCAGGGGATTTTCTGGGGCCAACGTCCTGACTTTC
CASSPGARGFSGANVLTF
>TRBJ1-5|NA|NA|TRBV5-6
TGTGCCAGCAGCCTACAGGTTAATCAGCCCCAGCATTTT
CASSLQVNQPQHF
>TRBJ2-1|NA|TRBD2|TRBV10-3
TGTGCCATCAGTGAGTCACCCCACGTAGCGGGAGAGGGTGAGCAGTTCTTC
CAISESPHVAGEGEQFF
>TRBJ2-2|NA|TRBD2|TRBV29-1
TGCAGCCCGGCGGGGGGAGACACCGGGGAGCTGTTTTTT
CSPAGGDTGELFF
>TRBJ2-3|NA|NA|TRBV7-2
TGTGCCAGCAGCTTAAGGACGAGCGGGACAGATACGCAGTATTTT
CASSLRTSGTDTQYF
>TRBJ2-7|NA|TRBD2|TRBV7-9
TGTGCCAGCAGCTTAGAAGGGCGGGGGGACGAGCAGTACTTC
CASSLEGRGDEQYF
>TRBJ2-5|NA|TRBD2|TRBV6-5
TGTGCTACCCGGGGGGGGATCTCCCAGTACTTC
CATRGGISQYF
>TRBJ2-2|few|TRBD2|TRBV19
TGTGCCACAAAACCTAGGACTAGCGGGAGGAACACCGGGGAGCTGTTTTTT
CATKPRTSGRNTGELFF
>TRBJ1-6|NA|NA|TRBV3-1/TRBV3-2
TGTGCCAGCAGCTACTCCAATTCACCCCTCCACTTT
CASSYSNSPLHF
>TRBJ2-7|NA|NA|TRBV27
TGTGCCAGCAGTTCTAAGGGGTGGGGGGGGCACGAGCAGTACTTC
CASSSKGWGGHEQYF
>TRBJ1-1|NA|TRBD1|TRBV27
TGTGCCAGCAGTCCACTTCGGGACAGGAAAAAGAACACTGAAGCTTTCTTT
CASSPLRDRKKNTEAFF
>TRBJ2-3|once|TRBD1|TRBV3-1/TRBV3-2
TGTGCCAGCAGCCAGACAGGGGTGACAGATACGCAGTATTTT
CASSQTGVTDTQYF
>TRBJ1-5|NA|NA|TRBV7-9
TGTGCCAGCAGCCCTGACAGGTATAAGCCCCAGCATTTT
CASSPDRYKPQHF